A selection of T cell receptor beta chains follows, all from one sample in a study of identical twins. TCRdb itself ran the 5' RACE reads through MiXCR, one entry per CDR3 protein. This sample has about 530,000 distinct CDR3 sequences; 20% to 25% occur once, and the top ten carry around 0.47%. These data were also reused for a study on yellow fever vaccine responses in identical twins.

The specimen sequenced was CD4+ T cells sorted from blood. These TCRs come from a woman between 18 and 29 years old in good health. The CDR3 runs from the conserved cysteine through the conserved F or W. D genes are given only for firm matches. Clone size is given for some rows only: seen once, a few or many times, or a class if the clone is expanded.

CDR3 DNA: TGCAGTGCTAGGGACTCGATGAGTGGGGCCAACGTCCTGACTTTC
CDR3 protein: CSARDSMSGANVLTF
D gene: -
J gene: TRBJ2-6
clone size: -
V gene: TRBV20-1

CDR3 DNA: TGTGCCACCAGAGAAGGTGGTAGCGGGACCGGGGAGCTGTTTTTT
CDR3 protein: CATREGGSGTGELFF
D gene: TRBD2
J gene: TRBJ2-2
clone size: few
V gene: TRBV10-3

CDR3 DNA: TGCGCCAGCAGCTTACCAACTCAGGGGGCGAATTATGATGAGCAGTTCTTC
CDR3 protein: CASSLPTQGANYDEQFF
D gene: TRBD1
J gene: TRBJ2-1
clone size: few
V gene: TRBV5-1

CDR3 DNA: TGCAGTGCTAGAGAACGGGGGGTCTACAATGAGCAGTTCTTC
CDR3 protein: CSARERGVYNEQFF
D gene: TRBD2
J gene: TRBJ2-1
clone size: few
V gene: TRBV20-1

CDR3 DNA: TGTGCCAGCAGCTTATGGGAGACCCAGTACTTC
CDR3 protein: CASSLWETQYF
D gene: -
J gene: TRBJ2-5
clone size: many
V gene: TRBV7-2

CDR3 DNA: TGCAGCGCCCTAGGGAGAAATACGCAGTATTTT
CDR3 protein: CSALGRNTQYF
D gene: -
J gene: TRBJ2-3
clone size: few
V gene: TRBV29-1

CDR3 DNA: TGTGCCAGCAGCGCTACAGCGGGGACGAACACCGGGGAGCTGTTTTTT
CDR3 protein: CASSATAGTNTGELFF
D gene: TRBD2
J gene: TRBJ2-2
clone size: -
V gene: TRBV9

CDR3 DNA: TGTGCCAGCAAGTCTAGCGGGTCGAACACCGGGGAGCTGTTTTTT
CDR3 protein: CASKSSGSNTGELFF
D gene: TRBD2
J gene: TRBJ2-2
clone size: few
V gene: TRBV27

CDR3 DNA: TGTGCCAGCAGTGGACAAACGAACACTGAAGCTTTCTTT
CDR3 protein: CASSGQTNTEAFF
D gene: -
J gene: TRBJ1-1
clone size: few
V gene: TRBV2

CDR3 DNA: TGTGCCAGCAGTGAAGCTATGACCCGGTCGGCTAATGAAAAACTGTTTTTT
CDR3 protein: CASSEAMTRSANEKLFF
D gene: -
J gene: TRBJ1-4
clone size: few
V gene: TRBV6-1

CDR3 DNA: TGTGCCACCAGTGCCCCGGGGGGCAGGATGAACACCGGGGAGCTGTTTTTT
CDR3 protein: CATSAPGGRMNTGELFF
D gene: -
J gene: TRBJ2-2
clone size: -
V gene: TRBV24-1

CDR3 DNA: TGTGCCAGCAGCCTGGGACCGATCACCGGGGAGCTGTTTTTT
CDR3 protein: CASSLGPITGELFF
D gene: -
J gene: TRBJ2-2
clone size: -
V gene: TRBV3-1

CDR3 DNA: TGTGCCAGCAGCAGGGCGAACGGGGCGCAGTATTTT
CDR3 protein: CASSRANGAQYF
D gene: -
J gene: TRBJ2-3
clone size: -
V gene: TRBV7-9

CDR3 DNA: TGTGCCAGCTCTACCGGCCGACTGGAGCATGAGCAGTTCTTC
CDR3 protein: CASSTGRLEHEQFF
D gene: -
J gene: TRBJ2-1
clone size: few
V gene: TRBV18

CDR3 DNA: TGTGCCAGCAGCCAAGGGGGGAGATCCAATGAGCAGTTCTTC
CDR3 protein: CASSQGGRSNEQFF
D gene: -
J gene: TRBJ2-1
clone size: -
V gene: TRBV4-2

CDR3 DNA: TGCAGCGTTGAGGGGTTGCGGGAAGCTTTCTTT
CDR3 protein: CSVEGLREAFF
D gene: -
J gene: TRBJ1-1
clone size: -
V gene: TRBV29-1

CDR3 DNA: TGTGCCTCCCAAGGGTGGCAGGGGGGGTACTCCTACAATGAGCAGTTCTTC
CDR3 protein: CASQGWQGGYSYNEQFF
D gene: -
J gene: TRBJ2-1
clone size: once
V gene: TRBV10-3

CDR3 DNA: TGCAGTGCTGCGGGATTTGAGGGACAGGGTGGCGATGAGCAGTTCTTC
CDR3 protein: CSAAGFEGQGGDEQFF
D gene: TRBD1
J gene: TRBJ2-1
clone size: -
V gene: TRBV20-1

CDR3 DNA: TGTGCCAGCAGCCGGACAGAACAAGAGACCCAGTACTTC
CDR3 protein: CASSRTEQETQYF
D gene: -
J gene: TRBJ2-5
clone size: few
V gene: TRBV5-4

CDR3 DNA: TGCGCCAGCAGCTCCGAGGGACAGGGCTACGAGCAGTACTTC
CDR3 protein: CASSSEGQGYEQYF
D gene: TRBD1
J gene: TRBJ2-7
clone size: many
V gene: TRBV5-1

CDR3 DNA: TGTGCCAGCAGAGACAGACAGGGGATGGTTCAGCCCCAGCATTTT
CDR3 protein: CASRDRQGMVQPQHF
D gene: TRBD1
J gene: TRBJ1-5
clone size: -
V gene: TRBV2

CDR3 DNA: TGTGCCAGCAGTTTTTTGGTAGAGCAGCAGTTCTTC
CDR3 protein: CASSFLVEQQFF
D gene: -
J gene: TRBJ2-1
clone size: few
V gene: TRBV12-3/TRBV12-4